This T cell receptor (beta chain) was sequenced during a study of blood T cell repertoires in COVID-19. Study at large: Acute-phase and convalescent COVID-19 samples originated in the United States, Italy and Spain. Sample material is recorded as cDNA or gDNA derived from T cells, B-cell-depleted T cells, or PBMCs.

In the original processing: By means of reference gene primer amplification, nucleated cell counts were estimated. Libraries were prepared by immunoSEQ multiplex PCR; TCRdb keeps only in-frame clonotypes and omits some of them. That table furnishes V, J and clone size, whereas the DNA furnished D and trimming. The table includes under 50,000 clones, approximately 80% detected once. The CDR3 runs 16 residues. Trimming removed 3 bases from V and 1 base from J; junction bases left unmatched: 5. Germline CDR1 and CDR2: SGDLS and YYNGEE. The sequenced material came from peripheral blood. The source of this sequence is a human donor with active or convalescent COVID-19. The donor label of this sample is uncertain. V usage is TRBV9 and J usage is TRBJ2-2, with 8 bases aligning to TRBD1. CDR3 sequence reads: CASSGPGTGNTGELFF. CDR3 nucleotide sequence: TGTGCCAGCAGCGGACCCGGGACAGGGAACACCGGGGAGCTGTTTTTT.